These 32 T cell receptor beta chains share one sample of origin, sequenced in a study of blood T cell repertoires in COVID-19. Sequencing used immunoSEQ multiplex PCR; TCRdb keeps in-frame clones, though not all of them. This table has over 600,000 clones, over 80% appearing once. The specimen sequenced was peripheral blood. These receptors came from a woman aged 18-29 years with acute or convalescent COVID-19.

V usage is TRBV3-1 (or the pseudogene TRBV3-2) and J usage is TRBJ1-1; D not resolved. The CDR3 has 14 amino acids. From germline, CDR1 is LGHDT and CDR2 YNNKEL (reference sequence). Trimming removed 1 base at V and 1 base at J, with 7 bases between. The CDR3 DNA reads TGTGCCAGCAGCCAAGGTCCAGGGAACACTGAAGCTTTCTTT. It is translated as CASSQGPGNTEAFF.

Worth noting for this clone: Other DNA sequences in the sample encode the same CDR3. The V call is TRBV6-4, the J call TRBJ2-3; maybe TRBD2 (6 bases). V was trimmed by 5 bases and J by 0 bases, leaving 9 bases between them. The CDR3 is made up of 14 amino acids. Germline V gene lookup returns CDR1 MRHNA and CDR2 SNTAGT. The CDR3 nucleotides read TGTGCCAGCAGTCCCGGGACTAGCACAGATACGCAGTATTTT. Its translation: CASSPGTSTDTQYF.

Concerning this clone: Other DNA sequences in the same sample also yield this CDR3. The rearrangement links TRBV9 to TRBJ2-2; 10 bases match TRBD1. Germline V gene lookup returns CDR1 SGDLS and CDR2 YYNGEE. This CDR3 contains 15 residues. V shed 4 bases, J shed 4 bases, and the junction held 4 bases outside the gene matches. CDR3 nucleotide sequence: TGTGCCAGCAGCCCGCGGACAGGGGGCACCGGGGAGCTGTTTTTT. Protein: CASSPRTGGTGELFF. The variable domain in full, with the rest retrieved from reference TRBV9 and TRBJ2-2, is DSGVTQTPKHLITATGQRVTLRCSPRSGDLSVYWYQQSLDQGLQFLIQYYNGEERAKGNILERFSAQQFPDLHSELNLSSLELGDSALYFCASSPRTGGTGELFFGEGSRLTVL.

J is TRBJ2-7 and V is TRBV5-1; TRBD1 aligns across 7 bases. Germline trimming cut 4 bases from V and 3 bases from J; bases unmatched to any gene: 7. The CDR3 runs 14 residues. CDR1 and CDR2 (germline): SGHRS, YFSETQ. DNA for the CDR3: TGCGCCAGCAGCCTTGACAGGGAGCACTACGAGCAGTACTTC. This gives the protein CASSLDREHYEQYF. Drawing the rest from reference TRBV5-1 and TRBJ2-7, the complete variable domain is KAGVTQTPRYLIKTRGQQVTLSCSPISGHRSVSWYQQTPGQGLQFLFEYFSETQRNKGNFPGRFSGRQFSNSRSEMNVSTLELGDSALYLCASSLDREHYEQYFGPGTRLTVT.

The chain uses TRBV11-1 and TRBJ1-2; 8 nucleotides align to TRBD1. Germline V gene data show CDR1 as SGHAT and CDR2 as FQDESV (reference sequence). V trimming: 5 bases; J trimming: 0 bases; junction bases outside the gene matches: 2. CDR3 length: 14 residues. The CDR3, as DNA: TGTGCCAGCAGCCCGGACAGGGCTAACTATGGCTACACCTTC. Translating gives CASSPDRANYGYTF.

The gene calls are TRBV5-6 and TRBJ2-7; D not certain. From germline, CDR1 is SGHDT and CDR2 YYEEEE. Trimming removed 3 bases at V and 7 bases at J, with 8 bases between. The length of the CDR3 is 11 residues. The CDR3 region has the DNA TGTGCCAGCAGCTCAGGTAGGGAGCAGTACTTC. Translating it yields CASSSGREQYF.

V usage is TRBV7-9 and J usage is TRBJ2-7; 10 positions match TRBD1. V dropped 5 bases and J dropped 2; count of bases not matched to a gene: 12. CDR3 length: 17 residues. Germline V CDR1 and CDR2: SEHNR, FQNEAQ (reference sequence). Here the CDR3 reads CASSPLYGQGGPYEQYF. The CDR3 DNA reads TGTGCCAGCAGCCCCCTTTATGGACAGGGGGGACCCTACGAGCAGTACTTC.

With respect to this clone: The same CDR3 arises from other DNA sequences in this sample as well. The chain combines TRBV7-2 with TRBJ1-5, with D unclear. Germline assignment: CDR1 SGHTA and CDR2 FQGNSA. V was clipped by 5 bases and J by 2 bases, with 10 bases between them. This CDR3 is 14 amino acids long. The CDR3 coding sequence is TGTGCCAGCAGCCCGAGACAAGGCAATCAGCCCCAGCATTTT. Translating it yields CASSPRQGNQPQHF. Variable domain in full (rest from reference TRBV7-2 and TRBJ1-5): GAGVSQSPSNKVTEKGKDVELRCDPISGHTALYWYRQSLGQGLEFLIYFQGNSAPDKSGLPSDRFSAERTGGSVSTLTIQRTQQEDSAVYLCASSPRQGNQPQHFGDGTRLSIL.

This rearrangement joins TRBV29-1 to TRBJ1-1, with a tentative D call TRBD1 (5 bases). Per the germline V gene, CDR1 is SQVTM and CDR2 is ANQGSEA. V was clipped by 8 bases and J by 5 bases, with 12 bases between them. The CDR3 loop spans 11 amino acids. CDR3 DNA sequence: TGCAGCTCGCAGGAGGGGACTGAAGCTTTCTTT. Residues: CSSQEGTEAFF.

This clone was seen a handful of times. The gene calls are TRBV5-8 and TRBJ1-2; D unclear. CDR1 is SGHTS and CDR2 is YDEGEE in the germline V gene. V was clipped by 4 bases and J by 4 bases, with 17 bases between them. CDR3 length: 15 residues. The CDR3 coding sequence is TGTGCCAGCAGCACCCAAGAGCGATTGGGCTATGGCTACACCTTC. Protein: CASSTQERLGYGYTF. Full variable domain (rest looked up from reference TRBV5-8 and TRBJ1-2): EAGVTQSPTHLIKTRGQQATLRCSPISGHTSVYWYQQALGLGLQFLLWYDEGEERNRGNFPPRFSGRQFPNYSSELNVNALELEDSALYLCASSTQERLGYGYTFGSGTRLTVV.

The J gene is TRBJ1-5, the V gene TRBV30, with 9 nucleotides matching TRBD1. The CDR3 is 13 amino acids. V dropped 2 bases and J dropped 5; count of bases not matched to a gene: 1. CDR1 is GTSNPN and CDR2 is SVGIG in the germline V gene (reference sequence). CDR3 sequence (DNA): TGTGCCTGGAGTCGGACAGGGGATCAGCCCCAGCATTTT. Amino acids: CAWSRTGDQPQHF. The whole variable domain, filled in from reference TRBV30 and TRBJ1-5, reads SQTIHQWPATLVQPVGSPLSLECTVEGTSNPNLYWYRQAAGRGLQLLFYSVGIGQISSEVPQNLSASRPQDRQFILSSKKLLLSDSGFYLCAWSRTGDQPQHFGDGTRLSIL.

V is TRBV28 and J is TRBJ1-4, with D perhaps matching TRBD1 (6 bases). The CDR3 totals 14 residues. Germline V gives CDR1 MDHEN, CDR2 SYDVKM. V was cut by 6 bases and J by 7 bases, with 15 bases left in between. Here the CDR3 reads CASSSDRWGEKLFF. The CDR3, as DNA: TGTGCCAGCAGCAGCGACAGGTGGGGTGAAAAACTGTTTTTT.

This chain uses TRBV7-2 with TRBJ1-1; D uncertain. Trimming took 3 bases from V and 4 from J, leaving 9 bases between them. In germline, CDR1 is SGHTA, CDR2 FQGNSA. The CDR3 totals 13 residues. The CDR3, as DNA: TGTGCCAGCAGCTTTGATGTGAGCACTGAAGCTTTCTTT. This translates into CASSFDVSTEAFF.

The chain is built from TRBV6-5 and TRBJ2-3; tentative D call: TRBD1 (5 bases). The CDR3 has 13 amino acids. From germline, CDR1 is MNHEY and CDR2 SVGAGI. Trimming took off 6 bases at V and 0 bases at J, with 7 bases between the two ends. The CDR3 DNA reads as TGTGCCAGCAGAGACAGAAGCACAGATACGCAGTATTTT. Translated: CASRDRSTDTQYF.

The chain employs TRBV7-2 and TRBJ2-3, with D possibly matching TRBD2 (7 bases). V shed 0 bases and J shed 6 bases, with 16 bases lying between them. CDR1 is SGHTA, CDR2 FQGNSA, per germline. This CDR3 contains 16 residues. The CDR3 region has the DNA TGTGCCAGCAGCTTAGCGTCCCGGGGGGCATTGGATACGCAGTATTTT. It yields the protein CASSLASRGALDTQYF.

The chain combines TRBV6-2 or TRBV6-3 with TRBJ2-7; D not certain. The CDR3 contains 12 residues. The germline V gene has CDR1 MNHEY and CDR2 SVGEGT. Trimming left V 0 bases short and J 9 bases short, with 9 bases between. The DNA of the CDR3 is TGTGCCAGCAGTTACTCGAGCCAGCGGCAGTACTTC. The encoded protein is CASSYSSQRQYF.

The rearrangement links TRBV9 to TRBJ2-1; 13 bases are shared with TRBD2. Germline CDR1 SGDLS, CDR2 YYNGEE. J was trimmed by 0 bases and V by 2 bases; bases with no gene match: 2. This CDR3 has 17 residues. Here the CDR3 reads CASSVTSGGASYNEQFF. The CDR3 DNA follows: TGTGCCAGCAGCGTTACTAGCGGGGGGGCCTCCTACAATGAGCAGTTCTTC.

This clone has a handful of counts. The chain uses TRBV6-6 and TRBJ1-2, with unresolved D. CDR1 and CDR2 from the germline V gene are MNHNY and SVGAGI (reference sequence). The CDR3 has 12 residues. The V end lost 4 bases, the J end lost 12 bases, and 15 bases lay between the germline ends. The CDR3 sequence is CASSSLGDRNTF. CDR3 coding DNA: TGTGCCAGCAGTTCCCTAGGAGATCGTAACACCTTC.

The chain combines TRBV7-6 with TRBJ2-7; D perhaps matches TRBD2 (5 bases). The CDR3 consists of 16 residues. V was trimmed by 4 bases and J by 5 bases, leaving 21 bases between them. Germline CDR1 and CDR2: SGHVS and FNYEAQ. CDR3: CASSSSRPPERDEQYF. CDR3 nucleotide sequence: TGTGCCAGCAGCTCCAGCCGACCCCCCGAGAGGGACGAGCAGTACTTC.

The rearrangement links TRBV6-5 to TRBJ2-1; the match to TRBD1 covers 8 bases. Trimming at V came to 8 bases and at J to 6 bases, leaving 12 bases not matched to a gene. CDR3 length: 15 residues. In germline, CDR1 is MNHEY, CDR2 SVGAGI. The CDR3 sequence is CASYTSGGSVNEQFF. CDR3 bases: TGTGCCAGCTACACCTCAGGGGGCTCTGTCAATGAGCAGTTCTTC.

The CDR3 sequence: CASSYREGNEKLFF. The CDR3 region has the DNA TGCGCCAGCAGCTACAGGGAAGGGAATGAAAAACTGTTTTTT. The V gene is TRBV4-3, the J gene TRBJ1-4, with D possibly TRBD1 on 6 matching bases. This CDR3 contains 14 residues. V lost 5 bases and J 5 bases, leaving 12 bases between the germline ends. Germline V lookup: CDR1 LGHNA, CDR2 YSLEER.

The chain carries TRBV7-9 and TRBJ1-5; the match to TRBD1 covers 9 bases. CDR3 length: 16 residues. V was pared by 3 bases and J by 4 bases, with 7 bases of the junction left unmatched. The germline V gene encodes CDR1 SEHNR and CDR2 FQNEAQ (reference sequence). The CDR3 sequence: CASSFGTGLRNQPQHF. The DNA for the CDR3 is TGTGCCAGCAGCTTCGGGACAGGGCTTAGAAATCAGCCCCAGCATTTT.

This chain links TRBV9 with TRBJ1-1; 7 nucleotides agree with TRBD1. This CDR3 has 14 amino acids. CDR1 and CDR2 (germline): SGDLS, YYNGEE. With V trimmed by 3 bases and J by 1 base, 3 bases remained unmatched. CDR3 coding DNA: TGTGCCAGCAGCGGACAGGGTCGGAACACTGAAGCTTTCTTT. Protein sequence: CASSGQGRNTEAFF.

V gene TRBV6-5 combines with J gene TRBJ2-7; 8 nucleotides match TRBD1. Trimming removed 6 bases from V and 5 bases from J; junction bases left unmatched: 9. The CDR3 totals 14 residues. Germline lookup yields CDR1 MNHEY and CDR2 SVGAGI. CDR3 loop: CASRGQGARDEQYF. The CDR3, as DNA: TGTGCCAGCAGAGGCCAGGGGGCGCGCGACGAGCAGTACTTC.

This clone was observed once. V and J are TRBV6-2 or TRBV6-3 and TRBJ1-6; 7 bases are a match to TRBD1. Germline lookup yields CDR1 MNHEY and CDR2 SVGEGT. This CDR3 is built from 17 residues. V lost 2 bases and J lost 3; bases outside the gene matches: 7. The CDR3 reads CASSYDGTDVYNSPLHF. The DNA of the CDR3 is TGTGCCAGCAGTTACGACGGGACAGACGTCTATAATTCACCCCTCCACTTT.

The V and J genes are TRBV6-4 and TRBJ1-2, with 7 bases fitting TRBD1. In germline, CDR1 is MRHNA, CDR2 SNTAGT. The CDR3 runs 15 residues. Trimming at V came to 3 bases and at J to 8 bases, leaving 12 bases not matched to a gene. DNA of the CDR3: TGTGCCAGCAGTGATTCCGAGGGGGCCGCCAGGGGCTACACCTTC. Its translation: CASSDSEGAARGYTF.

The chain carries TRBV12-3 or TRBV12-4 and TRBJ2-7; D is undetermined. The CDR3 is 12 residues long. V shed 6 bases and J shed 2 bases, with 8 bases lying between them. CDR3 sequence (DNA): TGTGCCAGCAGCCTCGTAGCCTACGAGCAGTACTTC. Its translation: CASSLVAYEQYF.

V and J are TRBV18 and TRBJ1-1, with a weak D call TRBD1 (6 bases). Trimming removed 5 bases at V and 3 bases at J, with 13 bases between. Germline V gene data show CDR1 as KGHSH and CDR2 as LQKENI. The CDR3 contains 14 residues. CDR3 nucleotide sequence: TGTGCCAGCTCATCCACAGGGATGGACACTGAAGCTTTCTTT. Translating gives CASSSTGMDTEAFF.

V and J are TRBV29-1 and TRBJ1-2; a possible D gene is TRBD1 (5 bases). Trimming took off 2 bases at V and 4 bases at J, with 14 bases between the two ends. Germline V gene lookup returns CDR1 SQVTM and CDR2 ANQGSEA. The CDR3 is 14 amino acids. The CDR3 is CSVERRGKGYGYTF. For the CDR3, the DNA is TGCAGCGTTGAAAGGAGGGGAAAGGGCTATGGCTACACCTTC.

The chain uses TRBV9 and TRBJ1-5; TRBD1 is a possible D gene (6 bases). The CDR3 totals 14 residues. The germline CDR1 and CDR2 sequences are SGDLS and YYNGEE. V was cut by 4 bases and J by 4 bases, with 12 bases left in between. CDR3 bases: TGTGCCAGCAGCCCACAGGGAGGGAATCAGCCCCAGCATTTT. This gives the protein CASSPQGGNQPQHF.

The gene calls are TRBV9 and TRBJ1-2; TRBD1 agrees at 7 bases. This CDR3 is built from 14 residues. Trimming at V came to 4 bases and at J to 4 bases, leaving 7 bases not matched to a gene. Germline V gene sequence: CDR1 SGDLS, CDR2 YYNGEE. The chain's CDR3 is CASSPTGEVYGYTF. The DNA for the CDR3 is TGTGCCAGCAGCCCAACAGGGGAGGTCTATGGCTACACCTTC.

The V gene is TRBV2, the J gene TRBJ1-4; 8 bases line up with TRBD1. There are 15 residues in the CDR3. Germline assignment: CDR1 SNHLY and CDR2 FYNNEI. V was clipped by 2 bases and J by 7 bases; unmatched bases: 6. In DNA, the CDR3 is TGTGCCAGCAGTGAACTGGGACAGGCGGGTGAAAAACTGTTTTTT. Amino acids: CASSELGQAGEKLFF.